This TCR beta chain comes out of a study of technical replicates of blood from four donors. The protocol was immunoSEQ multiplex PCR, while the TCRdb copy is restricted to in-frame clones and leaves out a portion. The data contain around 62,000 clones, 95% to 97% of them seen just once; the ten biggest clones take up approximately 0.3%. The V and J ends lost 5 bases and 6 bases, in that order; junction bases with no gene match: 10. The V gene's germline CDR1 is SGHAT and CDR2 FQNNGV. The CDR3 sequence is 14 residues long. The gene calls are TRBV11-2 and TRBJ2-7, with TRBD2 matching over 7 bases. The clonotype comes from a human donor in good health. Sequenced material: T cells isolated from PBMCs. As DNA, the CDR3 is TGTGCCAGCAGCCGGGGGACTATCCTTACCGAGCAGTACTTC. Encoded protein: CASSRGTILTEQYF.